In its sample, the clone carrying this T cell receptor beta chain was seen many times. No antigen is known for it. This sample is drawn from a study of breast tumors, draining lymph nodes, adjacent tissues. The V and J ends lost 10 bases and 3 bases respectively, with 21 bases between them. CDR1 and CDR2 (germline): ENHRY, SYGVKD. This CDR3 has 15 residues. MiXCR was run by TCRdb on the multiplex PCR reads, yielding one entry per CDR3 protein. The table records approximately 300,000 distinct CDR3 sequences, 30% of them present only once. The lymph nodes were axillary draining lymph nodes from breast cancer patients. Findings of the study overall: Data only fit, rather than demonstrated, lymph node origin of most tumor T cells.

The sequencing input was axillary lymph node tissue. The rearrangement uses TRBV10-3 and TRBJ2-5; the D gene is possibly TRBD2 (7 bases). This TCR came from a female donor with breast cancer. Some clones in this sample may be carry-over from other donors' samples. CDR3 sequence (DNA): TGTGCCACACGAGCGGGACAACAATCTAAAGAGACCCAGTACTTC. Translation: CATRAGQQSKETQYF.